The rows below give T cell receptor beta chains drawn from one sample of a study of graft-versus-host responses after intestinal transplantation. Only in-frame clones appear in the TCRdb table, and some are missing; sequencing was by immunoSEQ multiplex PCR. The table has tens of thousands of clones, roughly 94% seen once; the top ten hold around 0.2%. Antigen specificity for these receptors is unknown. Here the sequenced sample was unstimulated CD4+ T cells sorted from spleen or lymph node cells, taken before transplant. The receptors originated from a human donor who was the organ donor for an intestinal transplant. CDR3s include the opening cysteine and the closing phenylalanine or tryptophan. D genes are given only for firm matches. Expanded clones are given a class, and other clones once, few, many or no size at all.

TRBV19	NA	NA	TRBJ1-1	TGTGCCAGTAGCCCCTCCACAGGGTACACTGAAGCTTTCTTT	CASSPSTGYTEAFF
TRBV6-1	NA	NA	TRBJ2-5	TGTGCCAGCAGGAGGGGAACACAAGAGACCCAGTACTTC	CASRRGTQETQYF
TRBV20-1	NA	NA	TRBJ2-1	TGCAGTGCCAACGATGTCCCCGAGCAGTTCTTC	CSANDVPEQFF
TRBV19	NA	NA	TRBJ1-2	TGTGCCAGTAGCCCCAGGGCGGGGTATGGCTACACCTTC	CASSPRAGYGYTF
TRBV25-1	NA	NA	TRBJ2-3	TGTGCCAGCAGTGAATTGACAGGCTCAGATACGCAGTATTTT	CASSELTGSDTQYF
TRBV6-5	NA	NA	TRBJ1-6	TGTGCCAGCAGTTTGCAGGGTTATAATTCACCCCTCCACTTT	CASSLQGYNSPLHF
TRBV5-8	NA	NA	TRBJ2-7	TGTGCCAGCAGCTTGGAGCCCCCTAACACCTTCTACGAGCAGTACTTC	CASSLEPPNTFYEQYF
TRBV27	NA	TRBD2	TRBJ2-5	TGTGCCAGCAGTTTTCATAGCGGGGGAAATCAAGAGACCCAGTACTTC	CASSFHSGGNQETQYF
TRBV7-3	NA	TRBD2	TRBJ2-3	TGTGCCAGCGGTGCGGGGGAGTTAGATACGCAGTATTTT	CASGAGELDTQYF
TRBV21-1	NA	NA	TRBJ1-1	TGTGCCAGCAGCATAAATACAACAGCTAACAACACTGAAGCTTTCTTT	CASSINTTANNTEAFF
TRBV15	NA	NA	TRBJ1-2	TGTGCCACCAGCAGAGACACAGGGAGTTATGGCTACACCTTC	CATSRDTGSYGYTF
TRBV6-5	once	NA	TRBJ1-6	TGTGCCAGCAGTAAACAGGTTCCCTATAATTCACCCCTCCACTTT	CASSKQVPYNSPLHF
TRBV4-2	NA	TRBD1	TRBJ2-5	TGTGCCAGCAGCCAAGCCTGGACAGGGCGAGAGACCCAGTACTTC	CASSQAWTGRETQYF
TRBV5-1	NA	NA	TRBJ1-2	TGCGCCAGCAGCGGGACAAACTATGGCTACACCTTC	CASSGTNYGYTF
TRBV5-1	NA	NA	TRBJ1-6	TGCGCCAGCAGCTTGGCGGGGGGCGATTCACCCCTCCACTTT	CASSLAGGDSPLHF
TRBV6-1	NA	TRBD1	TRBJ1-1	TGTGCCAGCAGTAACAGGGGGGAGAGCACTGAAGCTTTCTTT	CASSNRGESTEAFF
TRBV5-6	NA	TRBD1	TRBJ2-5	TGTGCCAGCAGCTTTGGGACAGAACAAGAGACCCAGTACTTC	CASSFGTEQETQYF
TRBV11-2	NA	TRBD1	TRBJ1-2	TGTGCCAGCAGCCGACGGGACAGGGCCTATGGCTACACCTTC	CASSRRDRAYGYTF
TRBV7-2	NA	NA	TRBJ1-1	TGTGCCAGCAGCTTCCCGACAGGGAACACTGAAGCTTTCTTT	CASSFPTGNTEAFF
TRBV6-5	NA	TRBD1	TRBJ2-7	TGTGCCAGCAGGGCGGACAGGCGGGTCGAGCAGTACTTC	CASRADRRVEQYF
TRBV7-9	NA	NA	TRBJ2-5	TGTGCCAGCAGCTCGGGACCCAAAGAGACCCAGTACTTC	CASSSGPKETQYF
TRBV5-1	NA	NA	TRBJ2-6	TGCGCCAGCAGTCGAATCCAGGGGAAATCTGGGGCCAACGTCCTGACTTTC	CASSRIQGKSGANVLTF
TRBV11-3	NA	TRBD2	TRBJ2-5	TGTGCCAGCAGCGGTACCCTAGCGGGGGGAATGTACCAAGAGACCCAGTACTTC	CASSGTLAGGMYQETQYF
TRBV30	once	NA	TRBJ2-7	TGTGCCTGGAGTGCCTCTAGGGTGGGCCCCTACGAGCAGTACTTC	CAWSASRVGPYEQYF
TRBV5-4	NA	TRBD2	TRBJ2-7	TGTGCCAGCAGCCTAGCGGGGGGGCCCTACGAGCAGTACTTC	CASSLAGGPYEQYF